The 14 T cell receptor beta chains in this list originate from one sample, sequenced in a study of control samples from healthy donors and cancer patients (dated by TCRdb to the early 2020s). The receptor library was made with the immunoSEQ multiplex PCR assay. Held by TCRdb, this immuneACCESS table contains in-frame sequences only and omits some clones. Under half of the omission traces to an unresolved V gene where checked; the cause of the rest is unknown. A total of more than 85,000 clones appear in this sample, approximately 90% of them only once. More than 3.5% of the sample comes from the top ten. The material sequenced was blood. The receptors originated from a human donor in good health. The donor label of this sample is uncertain.

The rearrangement uses TRBV11-3 and TRBJ2-1, with unresolved D. Germline loops: CDR1 SGHNT, CDR2 YENEEA. V shed 1 base and J shed 5 bases, with 12 bases lying between them. CDR3 length equals 15 residues. In nucleotides, the CDR3 is TGTGCCAGCAGCTTAGCGGCAGGTCACCACAATGAGCAGTTCTTC. Its translation is CASSLAAGHHNEQFF.

The genes are TRBV5-1 and TRBJ2-3; the D call may be TRBD1 or TRBD2 (5 bases each). The CDR3 extends over 16 amino acids. V lost 0 bases and J 2 bases, leaving 13 bases between the germline ends. Germline V gives CDR1 SGHRS, CDR2 YFSETQ. The CDR3, as DNA: TGCGCCAGCAGCTTGGAGGCAGGGACGATCACAGATACGCAGTATTTT. Translation: CASSLEAGTITDTQYF.

The V gene is TRBV25-1, the J gene TRBJ1-1; D unclear. From germline, CDR1 is MGHDK and CDR2 SYGVNS. The length of the CDR3 is 13 residues. The V end lost 7 bases, the J end lost 1 base, and 10 bases lay between the germline ends. The CDR3 DNA is TGTGCCAGCACAAGGGAGGAGAACACTGAAGCTTTCTTT. Translating gives CASTREENTEAFF.

This chain uses TRBV27 with TRBJ2-3, with TRBD2 matching over 10 bases. This CDR3 comprises 15 residues. V shed 5 bases, J shed 3 bases, and the junction held 5 bases outside the gene matches. In germline, CDR1 is MNHEY, CDR2 SMNVEV (reference sequence). The CDR3 DNA follows: TGTGCCAGCAGTGAATCACTAGCGGGGACAGATACGCAGTATTTT. It yields the protein CASSESLAGTDTQYF.

This rearrangement joins TRBV6-5 to TRBJ1-2; a possible D gene is TRBD1 (6 bases). Germline CDR1 is MNHEY and CDR2 is SVGAGI. The CDR3 contains 14 residues. Trimming shortened V by 6 bases and J by 3 bases, and 14 bases separated the two germline ends. Here the CDR3 reads CASRHREEHYGYTF. CDR3 DNA: TGTGCCAGCAGACACAGGGAAGAACACTATGGCTACACCTTC.

The chain has TRBV6-5 and TRBJ1-2, with D possibly TRBD1 on 6 matching bases. This CDR3 has 13 residues. The germline V gene has CDR1 MNHEY and CDR2 SVGAGI. V lost 5 bases, J lost 3 bases, and 10 bases lay in between. The chain's CDR3 is CASSRNRDYGYTF. The CDR3 DNA follows: TGTGCCAGCAGTAGAAACAGGGACTATGGCTACACCTTC.

This clone showed up just a few times. The gene calls are TRBV28 and TRBJ1-4; 9 nucleotides line up with TRBD1. This CDR3 region has 13 residues. The junction had 3 bases not matched to a gene; V was cut back by 6 bases and J by 7 bases. CDR1 is MDHEN, CDR2 SYDVKM, per germline. The CDR3 sequence: CASSQQGAEKLFF. CDR3 bases: TGTGCCAGCAGCCAACAGGGGGCTGAAAAACTGTTTTTT.

The chain couples TRBV10-3 to TRBJ2-7; weak D call: TRBD2 (5 bases). The CDR3 totals 13 residues. Germline-derived CDR1 and CDR2 are ENHRY and SYGVKD. V lost 0 bases and J lost 3, with 6 bases in between. CDR3: CAISESGSYEQYV. CDR3 sequence (DNA): TGTGCCATCAGTGAGTCGGGGAGCTACGAGCAGTACGTC.

This chain uses TRBV12-3 or TRBV12-4 with TRBJ2-5, with TRBD2 identical over 8 bases. This CDR3 has 13 amino acids. V shed 5 bases and J 5 bases; nucleotides not matched to a gene: 4. CDR3 coding DNA: TGTGCCAGCAGTCGCGGGGGGCGTGAGACCCAGTACTTC. This encodes CASSRGGRETQYF.

This clone was observed once. Other DNA sequences in the sample encode the same CDR3. The CDR3 DNA follows: TGCGCCAGCAGCTTGGACGGCTATGGCTACACCTTC. Residues: CASSLDGYGYTF. V and J are TRBV5-1 and TRBJ1-2; D not certain. The germline V gene has CDR1 SGHRS and CDR2 YFSETQ. The CDR3 totals 12 residues. Trimming left V 0 bases short and J 4 bases short, with 4 bases between.

The chain carries TRBV7-9 and TRBJ1-4; D uncertain. The V end lost 1 base, the J end lost 6 bases, and 12 bases lay between the germline ends. Per germline, CDR1 SEHNR and CDR2 FQNEAQ (reference sequence). CDR3 length: 15 residues. This chain's CDR3 is CASSLGLAGYEKLFF. The CDR3 DNA is TGTGCCAGCAGCTTAGGGTTAGCGGGGTATGAAAAACTGTTTTTT.

The V and J genes are TRBV25-1 and TRBJ1-1, with no clear D. Trimming shortened V by 9 bases and J by 4 bases, and 15 bases separated the two germline ends. CDR1 and CDR2 from the germline V gene are MGHDK and SYGVNS. This CDR3 contains 13 residues. The CDR3 bases are TGTGCCAGTGCCCCCCCACACGGCACTGAAGCTTTCTTT. It codes for CASAPPHGTEAFF.

This chain uses TRBV11-2 with TRBJ1-3; no definite D call. Per germline, CDR1 SGHAT and CDR2 FQNNGV. The V end was cut by 10 bases, the J end by 0 bases, with 10 bases between. This CDR3 has 13 amino acids. The CDR3 coding sequence is TGTGCCACCACGGACGTCTCTGGAAACACCATATATTTT. It encodes CATTDVSGNTIYF.

The rearrangement links TRBV9 to TRBJ1-1; D gene ambiguous. The CDR3 has 14 residues. With 3 bases removed from V and 1 base from J, the gap between germline ends came to 10 bases. From germline, CDR1 is SGDLS and CDR2 YYNGEE. The CDR3 spells CASSGGRTNTEAFF. DNA for the CDR3: TGTGCCAGCAGCGGAGGACGTACGAACACTGAAGCTTTCTTT. The full variable domain, in which reference TRBV9 and TRBJ1-1 provide the parts outside the CDR3, is DSGVTQTPKHLITATGQRVTLRCSPRSGDLSVYWYQQSLDQGLQFLIQYYNGEERAKGNILERFSAQQFPDLHSELNLSSLELGDSALYFCASSGGRTNTEAFFGQGTRLTVV.